One and the same sample provided the 32 T cell receptor beta chains below, sequenced in a study of blood T cell repertoires in COVID-19. Method: immunoSEQ multiplex PCR; TCRdb's copy keeps in-frame clones and lacks some. The sample shows more than 110,000 clones, about 86% of them seen only once. Sequencing was carried out using peripheral blood. The origin of the receptors is a woman in her sixties or seventies with acute or convalescent COVID-19.

The rearrangement links TRBV6-5 to TRBJ2-7; 13 bases align to TRBD2. Trimming cost V 5 bases and J 4 bases; bases outside gene matches: 5. The CDR3 consists of 15 residues. Looked up from germline, CDR1 is MNHEY and CDR2 is SVGAGI. The CDR3 region is CASSRTSGSNYEQYF. CDR3 bases: TGTGCCAGCAGTCGGACTAGCGGGAGTAATTACGAGCAGTACTTC.

The chain recombines TRBV2 with TRBJ2-7, with 8 bases that match TRBD2. This CDR3 spans 11 amino acids. Germline CDR1 is SNHLY and CDR2 is FYNNEI. Trimming removed 7 bases from V and 4 bases from J; junction bases left unmatched: 0. The CDR3 sequence: CASKRGYEQYF. CDR3 DNA sequence: TGTGCCAGCAAGCGGGGGTACGAGCAGTACTTC.

The chain links TRBV6-5 to TRBJ1-2, with D possibly TRBD1 on 6 matching bases. Germline V gene data show CDR1 as MNHEY and CDR2 as SVGAGI. Trimming cost V 6 bases and J 4 bases, with 18 bases left between them. The CDR3 sequence is 15 residues long. CDR3 protein: CASSLTGTSTYGYTF. The CDR3 DNA reads as TGTGCCAGCAGCCTAACCGGGACATCTACCTATGGCTACACCTTC.

V is TRBV6-5 and J is TRBJ1-1, with TRBD1 matching 8 bases. This CDR3 is 13 amino acids long. In germline, CDR1 is MNHEY, CDR2 SVGAGI. V dropped 8 bases and J dropped 2; count of bases not matched to a gene: 4. The CDR3, as DNA: TGTGCCAGCGGAGACAGGGGAAACACTGAAGCTTTCTTT. This gives the protein CASGDRGNTEAFF.

J is TRBJ2-3 and V is TRBV28; D ambiguous. The CDR3 is 13 residues long. Trimming stripped 3 bases from V and 4 bases from J, with 8 bases between. Germline V lookup: CDR1 MDHEN, CDR2 SYDVKM. The CDR3 DNA is TGTGCCAGCAGTTTTTCAGGCCCAGATACGCAGTATTTT. Its protein product is CASSFSGPDTQYF.

This clone was detected once. The V call is TRBV30, the J call TRBJ1-6; D is perhaps TRBD1 (6 bases). V shed 0 bases and J shed 8 bases, with 11 bases lying between them. The CDR3 extends over 14 amino acids. Germline V lookup: CDR1 GTSNPN, CDR2 SVGIG (reference sequence). CDR3 residues: CAWSVQGRDSPLHF. CDR3 coding DNA: TGTGCCTGGAGTGTACAGGGTCGGGATTCACCCCTCCACTTT.

The chain is built from TRBV7-2 and TRBJ1-3; a possible D gene is TRBD1 (5 bases). Germline V gene sequence: CDR1 SGHTA, CDR2 FQGNSA. This CDR3 comprises 15 residues. V was clipped by 3 bases and J by 0 bases, with 9 bases between them. The DNA for the CDR3 is TGTGCCAGCAGCTTGGCAGGGAACTCTGGAAACACCATATATTTT. Translation: CASSLAGNSGNTIYF.

The J gene is TRBJ1-2, the V gene TRBV4-1; TRBD1 aligns across 8 bases. Germline V CDR1 and CDR2: MGHRA, YSYEKL. V dropped 0 bases and J dropped 5; count of bases not matched to a gene: 11. CDR3 length equals 17 residues. CDR3 amino acids: CASSQEGRGRREYGYTF. CDR3 sequence (DNA): TGCGCCAGCAGCCAAGAGGGCAGGGGGCGACGTGAGTATGGCTACACCTTC.

This chain links TRBV12-5 with TRBJ1-2; 8 positions match TRBD1. Germline CDR1 and CDR2: LGHNT and FRNRAP. The CDR3 contains 14 residues. Trimming at V came to 3 bases and at J to 6 bases, leaving 6 bases not matched to a gene. This chain's CDR3 is CASGFGQGGHGYTF. For the CDR3, the DNA is TGTGCTAGTGGTTTTGGACAGGGCGGGCATGGCTACACCTTC.

This clone was detected once. V gene TRBV6-2 or TRBV6-3 combines with J gene TRBJ2-4; D is ambiguous. In germline, CDR1 is MNHEY, CDR2 SVGEGT. The CDR3 totals 17 residues. V dropped 4 bases and J dropped 0 bases, with 16 bases sitting between them. Here the CDR3 DNA reads TGTGCCAGCAGTTCCTCCCCCCGTCTCCTAGCCAAAAACATTCAGTACTTC. It codes for CASSSSPRLLAKNIQYF.

The chain links TRBV7-3 to TRBJ2-5; D unclear. Germline V CDR1 and CDR2: SGHTA, FQGTGA. With 1 base removed from V and 2 bases from J, the gap between germline ends came to 8 bases. The length of the CDR3 is 14 residues. The CDR3 here is CASSLSFGQETQYF. The DNA for the CDR3 is TGTGCCAGCAGCTTAAGTTTCGGGCAAGAGACCCAGTACTTC.

This clone came up a few times. The V gene is TRBV4-3, the J gene TRBJ1-3, with 7 bases that match TRBD1. The CDR3 consists of 15 residues. V gave up 3 bases and J gave up 4 bases; unmatched junction bases: 6. Germline V CDR1 and CDR2: LGHNA, YSLEER. CDR3 nucleotides: TGCGCCAGCAGCCAGCGTCGACAGGGAGGAAACACCATATATTTT. It specifies CASSQRRQGGNTIYF.

CDR3 DNA sequence: TGTGCCAGCAGCGGCCCCTTGGGGGCGGAAGAGACCCAGTACTTC. Amino acids: CASSGPLGAEETQYF. V usage is TRBV6-5 and J usage is TRBJ2-5; a weak D match, TRBD1 (6 bases). Germline CDR1 MNHEY, CDR2 SVGAGI. This CDR3 has 15 residues. V was clipped by 6 bases and J by 3 bases, with 17 bases between them.

The genes are TRBV5-5 and TRBJ2-3; 7 bases are a match to TRBD1. With V trimmed by 4 bases and J by 9 bases, 2 bases remained unmatched. Germline CDR1 SGHKS, CDR2 YYEKEE (reference sequence). The CDR3 consists of 11 residues. The CDR3 spells CASSQGDTQYF. CDR3 bases: TGTGCCAGCAGCCAGGGGGACACGCAGTATTTT. Full variable domain (rest looked up from reference TRBV5-5 and TRBJ2-3): DAGVTQSPTHLIKTRGQQVTLRCSPISGHKSVSWYQQVLGQGPQFIFQYYEKEERGRGNFPDRFSARQFPNYSSELNVNALLLGDSALYLCASSQGDTQYFGPGTRLTVL.

This clone was found a few times. A read error may account for a junction end that differs from germline. V usage is TRBV7-7 and J usage is TRBJ2-1; 12 bases line up with TRBD2. The CDR3 is made up of 15 amino acids. Per germline, CDR1 SSHAT and CDR2 FNYEAQ (reference sequence). The CDR3 here is CASSGGLAGYNEQFF. In nucleotides, the CDR3 is TGTGCTAGCAGCGGGGGACTAGCGGGCTACAATGAGCAGTTCTTC.

The chain employs TRBV7-9 and TRBJ2-5, with D tentatively TRBD2 (6 bases). Germline loops: CDR1 SEHNR, CDR2 FQNEAQ (reference sequence). V was clipped by 8 bases and J by 5 bases, with 12 bases between them. The CDR3 is made up of 12 amino acids. In DNA form, the CDR3 reads TGTGCCAGCGCGGGGCTAAGGGAGACCCAGTACTTC. Translating it yields CASAGLRETQYF.

V gene TRBV7-2 combines with J gene TRBJ2-1, with TRBD1 matching over 7 bases. This CDR3 comprises 16 residues. The V gene's germline CDR1 is SGHTA and CDR2 FQGNSA. V was clipped by 5 bases and J by 0 bases; unmatched bases: 7. CDR3 residues: CASSKDRASSYNEQFF. The CDR3 coding sequence is TGTGCCAGCAGCAAAGACAGGGCAAGCTCCTACAATGAGCAGTTCTTC. Drawing the rest from reference TRBV7-2 and TRBJ2-1, the complete variable domain is GAGVSQSPSNKVTEKGKDVELRCDPISGHTALYWYRQSLGQGLEFLIYFQGNSAPDKSGLPSDRFSAERTGGSVSTLTIQRTQQEDSAVYLCASSKDRASSYNEQFFGPGTRLTVL.

The chain uses TRBV28 and TRBJ1-2; weak D call: TRBD1 (6 bases). CDR1 is MDHEN and CDR2 is SYDVKM in the germline V gene. The CDR3 extends over 13 amino acids. V gave up 6 bases and J gave up 7 bases, with 15 bases separating them. The CDR3 DNA follows: TGTGCCAGCAGACCCGGGACAATCAGTGGCTACACCTTC. This translates into CASRPGTISGYTF.

This clone was counted a single time. The chain uses TRBV11-2 and TRBJ2-2; TRBD1 might be the D (5 bases). CDR3 length: 14 residues. The V and J ends lost 1 base and 6 bases respectively, with 9 bases between them. Germline CDR1 and CDR2: SGHAT and FQNNGV. DNA for the CDR3: TGTGCCAGCAGCTTAGCGACAGTTTCCGGGGAGCTGTTTTTT. Translation gives CASSLATVSGELFF.

The genes are TRBV28 and TRBJ2-1; a weak D match, TRBD2 (6 bases). This CDR3 is 14 amino acids long. Trimming removed 5 bases at V and 3 bases at J, with 11 bases between. Germline CDR1 MDHEN, CDR2 SYDVKM. The CDR3 loop reads CASSPGTYYNEQFF. CDR3 nucleotides: TGTGCCAGCAGTCCCGGGACTTACTACAATGAGCAGTTCTTC.

This clone was counted at least ten times. The genes are TRBV2 and TRBJ2-1, with D tentatively TRBD2 (6 bases). Germline V gives CDR1 SNHLY, CDR2 FYNNEI. The V end was cut by 6 bases, the J end by 8 bases, with 14 bases between. This CDR3 region has 13 residues. The CDR3 sequence: CASRFAGNDEQFF. The CDR3 coding sequence is TGTGCCAGCAGGTTCGCGGGGAATGATGAGCAGTTCTTC. Drawing the rest from reference TRBV2 and TRBJ2-1, the complete variable domain is EPEVTQTPSHQVTQMGQEVILRCVPISNHLYFYWYRQILGQKVEFLVSFYNNEISEKSEIFDDQFSVERPDGSNFTLKIRSTKLEDSAMYFCASRFAGNDEQFFGPGTRLTVL.

The chain has TRBV9 and TRBJ1-1, with a possible D match to TRBD1 (5 bases). V lost 0 bases to trimming and J lost 5 bases, with 14 bases between them. This CDR3 spans 15 amino acids. Germline V gene sequence: CDR1 SGDLS, CDR2 YYNGEE. The CDR3 here is CASSVAWGGETEAFF. CDR3 coding DNA: TGTGCCAGCAGCGTAGCTTGGGGAGGGGAAACTGAAGCTTTCTTT.

The chain is built from TRBV11-3 and TRBJ2-3; 7 bases agree with TRBD1. Per the germline V gene, CDR1 is SGHNT and CDR2 is YENEEA. V was pared by 9 bases and J by 3 bases, with 9 bases of the junction left unmatched. This CDR3 is built from 14 residues. Here the CDR3 DNA reads TGTGCCAGTAGCACCAGACAGGGAACAGATACGCAGTATTTT. This translates into CASSTRQGTDTQYF.

V is TRBV19 and J is TRBJ2-3; 8 bases align to TRBD2. Germline loops: CDR1 LNHDA, CDR2 SQIVND (reference sequence). The CDR3 extends over 15 amino acids. Trimming removed 7 bases from V and 4 bases from J; junction bases left unmatched: 10. Here the CDR3 DNA reads TGTGCCAGTACCCCAGCGGGAGTTGAGGCAGATACGCAGTATTTT. Translated, it gives CASTPAGVEADTQYF.

The V call is TRBV4-1, the J call TRBJ1-6; TRBD1 agrees at 10 bases. The CDR3 covers 17 residues. V lost 0 bases to trimming and J lost 7 bases; unmatched junction nucleotides: 6. Germline CDR1 reads MGHRA; CDR2 reads YSYEKL. The CDR3 reads CASSQDLKGQGNSPLHF. Written as DNA, the CDR3 is TGCGCCAGCAGCCAAGACCTAAAGGGACAGGGGAATTCACCCCTCCACTTT.

The chain recombines TRBV7-8 with TRBJ1-3; 8 bases are a match to TRBD1. CDR1 SGHVS and CDR2 FQNEAQ come from the germline V gene. V was clipped by 5 bases and J by 7 bases; unmatched bases: 4. CDR3 length: 13 amino acids. The CDR3 DNA reads TGTGCCAGCAGCCCTAGACAGGGGAACACCATATATTTT. Protein: CASSPRQGNTIYF.

This clone was seen just once. The rearrangement links TRBV19 to TRBJ1-2, with 7 bases identical to TRBD1. Trimming at V came to 3 bases and at J to 13 bases, leaving 17 bases not matched to a gene. Germline V gives CDR1 LNHDA, CDR2 SQIVND (reference sequence). This CDR3 is 15 amino acids long. CDR3 loop: CASSILAGQINPSTF. CDR3 DNA sequence: TGTGCCAGTAGTATTTTGGCGGGACAGATTAATCCCTCCACCTTC.

This chain links TRBV28 with TRBJ2-1; D uncertain. The ends were cut back, 2 bases at V and 4 bases at J, with 6 bases in the middle. The CDR3 sequence is 13 residues long. CDR1 is MDHEN, CDR2 SYDVKM, per germline. CDR3 bases: TGTGCCAGCAGTTTACAACGGTACAATGAGCAGTTCTTC. This translates into CASSLQRYNEQFF.

This chain connects TRBV5-4 to TRBJ2-1, with D maybe TRBD2 (5 bases). CDR3 length equals 16 residues. The germline V and J ends were trimmed by 0 bases and 2 bases, with 12 bases remaining between them. The V gene's germline CDR1 is SGHNT and CDR2 YYREEE (reference sequence). The CDR3 bases are TGTGCCAGCAGCTTGGGAGCGGAGCCTACCTACAATGAGCAGTTCTTC. It yields the protein CASSLGAEPTYNEQFF.

V is TRBV30 and J is TRBJ2-1; D gene unclear. The CDR3 covers 11 residues. Germline V gives CDR1 GTSNPN, CDR2 SVGIG (reference sequence). V was pared by 1 base and J by 4 bases, with 2 bases between. The CDR3 DNA follows: TGTGCCTGGAGTGCTTACAATGAGCAGTTCTTC. Its translation is CAWSAYNEQFF.

This chain links TRBV7-9 with TRBJ1-2; weak D call: TRBD1 (6 bases). V gave up 3 bases and J gave up 5 bases, with 13 bases separating them. The CDR3 extends over 14 amino acids. CDR1 and CDR2 from the germline V gene are SEHNR and FQNEAQ (reference sequence). This CDR3 reads CASSFSRGEYGYTF. The DNA for the CDR3 is TGTGCCAGCAGCTTTTCCAGGGGAGAATATGGCTACACCTTC. Looking up the rest from reference TRBV7-9 and TRBJ1-2 gives the full variable domain: DTGVSQNPRHKITKRGQNVTFRCDPISEHNRLYWYRQTLGQGPEFLTYFQNEAQLEKSRLLSDRFSAERPKGSFSTLEIQRTEQGDSAMYLCASSFSRGEYGYTFGSGTRLTVV.

This chain joins TRBV5-1 and TRBJ2-5, with D perhaps matching TRBD1 (5 bases). V lost 0 bases and J lost 2, with 8 bases in between. This CDR3 has 14 residues. Germline assignment: CDR1 SGHRS and CDR2 YFSETQ. This CDR3 reads CASSLAAGQETQYF. Here the CDR3 DNA reads TGCGCCAGCAGCTTGGCCGCAGGGCAAGAGACCCAGTACTTC.